These T cell receptor beta chains were read from a single sample in a study of long-term antiretroviral therapy in people with HIV. Sequencing used immunoSEQ multiplex PCR; TCRdb keeps in-frame clones, though not all of them. The sample holds about 24,000 clones, 79% seen once. This specimen consisted of unsorted PBMCs, obtained 1.2 years after starting antiretroviral therapy. The source is a woman in her thirties or forties with HIV. The CDR3 runs from the conserved cysteine through the conserved F or W. A D gene is named only where the DNA matches it firmly. Clone size, where shown, is once, few, many, or a class for clones that have expanded.

j_call	v_call	d_call	clone_size	cdr3_aa	cdr3_nt
TRBJ2-1	TRBV23-1	TRBD2	.	CATSPAGLAGYNEQFF	TGCGCCACCTCACCCGCCGGACTAGCGGGGTACAATGAGCAGTTCTTC
TRBJ2-5	TRBV10-2	.	few	CATRRGVGETQYF	TGCGCCACCCGGAGGGGGGTAGGGGAGACCCAGTACTTC
TRBJ2-5	TRBV7-9	.	.	CASSFTTGSERETQYF	TGTGCCAGCAGCTTCACCACAGGGTCTGAGAGGGAGACCCAGTACTTC
TRBJ2-5	TRBV29-1	.	once	CSVEFDLTQETQYF	TGCAGCGTTGAATTTGACTTGACACAAGAGACCCAGTACTTC
TRBJ2-7	TRBV29-1	.	.	CSVAPSGATYEQYF	TGCAGCGTTGCCCCGTCTGGGGCTACCTACGAGCAGTACTTC
TRBJ2-2	TRBV9	.	.	CASSVGRGVTGELFF	TGTGCCAGCAGCGTAGGGCGGGGCGTCACCGGGGAGCTGTTTTTT
TRBJ1-4	TRBV2	.	.	CASSLGGEKLFF	TGTGCCAGCAGTTTGGGGGGCGAAAAACTGTTTTTT
TRBJ1-2	TRBV5-5	.	.	CASSFIQGSYGYTF	TGTGCCAGCAGCTTCATACAGGGTAGTTATGGCTACACCTTC
TRBJ2-7	TRBV10-3	.	.	CAISFKNEQYF	TGTGCCATCAGTTTTAAAAACGAGCAGTACTTC
TRBJ2-7	TRBV2	TRBD2	.	CASSRTSGGTAYEQYF	TGTGCCAGCAGCCGGACTAGCGGGGGGACTGCCTACGAGCAGTACTTC
TRBJ2-5	TRBV5-1	.	.	CASSLARETQYF	TGCGCCAGCAGCTTGGCGCGGGAGACCCAGTACTTC
TRBJ2-3	TRBV7-8	.	.	CASSPAAAGGLTDTQYF	TGTGCCAGCAGCCCAGCGGCGGCCGGAGGGCTCACAGATACGCAGTATTTT
TRBJ2-2	TRBV7-8	.	.	CASSILKIANTGELFF	TGTGCCAGCAGTATTCTGAAGATCGCGAACACCGGGGAGCTGTTTTTT
TRBJ1-5	TRBV4-2	TRBD1	.	CASSQGTGSNQPQHF	TGTGCCAGCAGCCAAGGGACAGGGAGCAATCAGCCCCAGCATTTT
TRBJ2-7	TRBV10-2	TRBD2	.	CASRGGETPYEQYF	TGCGCCAGCAGGGGGGGGGAGACCCCCTACGAGCAGTACTTC
TRBJ2-5	TRBV5-6	TRBD2	.	CASSFRLAGGRETQYF	TGTGCCAGCAGCTTCCGACTAGCGGGGGGCCGGGAGACCCAGTACTTC
TRBJ2-3	TRBV5-4	.	.	CASSLKGLDTQYF	TGTGCCAGCAGCTTGAAGGGGCTGGATACGCAGTATTTT
TRBJ2-2	TRBV7-6	.	.	CASSLVPGGTGELFF	TGTGCCAGCAGCTTAGTTCCGGGCGGGACCGGGGAGCTGTTTTTT
TRBJ2-5	TRBV30	.	once	CAWRVRGSETQYF	TGTGCCTGGAGGGTCAGGGGTTCAGAGACCCAGTACTTC
TRBJ2-7	TRBV7-8	.	.	CASSLGASALYEQYF	TGTGCCAGCAGCTTAGGCGCTAGCGCGTTATACGAGCAGTACTTC
TRBJ2-3	TRBV7-9	TRBD2	.	CASRAGAGNTQYF	TGTGCCAGCAGAGCGGGGGCGGGGAATACGCAGTATTTT
TRBJ1-4	TRBV6-1	TRBD1	.	CASSVGQGNEKLFF	TGTGCCAGCAGTGTGGGACAGGGGAATGAAAAACTGTTTTTT
TRBJ2-1	TRBV5-1	.	few	CASSLSGPGFEQFF	TGCGCCAGCAGCTTGTCTGGTCCCGGTTTTGAGCAGTTCTTC
TRBJ2-7	TRBV15	.	.	CATSSQKGESYEQYF	TGTGCCACCAGCAGCCAAAAGGGAGAGAGTTACGAGCAGTACTTC
TRBJ1-5	TRBV6-6	TRBD1	once	CASSYGQGANQPQHF	TGTGCCAGCAGTTACGGACAGGGGGCTAATCAGCCCCAGCATTTT
TRBJ2-7	TRBV18	.	few	CASSRNRAYEQYF	TGTGCCAGCTCAAGGAACAGGGCCTACGAGCAGTACTTC
TRBJ1-4	TRBV5-5	.	.	CASSLAVDSNEKLFF	TGTGCCAGCAGCTTGGCTGTGGACTCTAATGAAAAACTGTTTTTT
TRBJ2-7	TRBV11-2	.	.	CASSSVQQGYEQYF	TGTGCCAGCAGCTCAGTACAACAGGGCTACGAGCAGTACTTC
TRBJ1-4	TRBV19	TRBD1	.	CASSVTGVVEKLFF	TGTGCCAGTAGTGTGACAGGGGTCGTTGAAAAACTGTTTTTT
TRBJ1-3	TRBV7-9	.	.	CASSRDQATIYF	TGTGCCAGCAGCAGGGACCAGGCCACCATATATTTT
TRBJ2-7	TRBV19	TRBD2	few	CASSMYSGSLGYEQYF	TGTGCCAGTAGTATGTACAGCGGGAGTCTCGGATACGAGCAGTACTTC
TRBJ1-2	TRBV6-5	.	.	CASSYVRDYGYTF	TGTGCCAGCAGTTACGTCAGGGACTATGGCTACACCTTC
TRBJ2-3	TRBV10-1	TRBD2	few	CASSEGPSGSDWADTQYF	TGCGCCAGCAGTGAGGGCCCTAGCGGGAGTGATTGGGCAGATACGCAGTATTTT
TRBJ2-1	TRBV5-1	.	.	CASSLENLSYNEQFF	TGCGCCAGCAGCTTGGAGAACCTGTCCTACAATGAGCAGTTCTTC
TRBJ1-5	TRBV11-2	TRBD1	.	CASSPDRVSNQPQHF	TGTGCCAGCAGCCCCGACAGGGTGAGCAATCAGCCCCAGCATTTT